This TCR beta chain was sequenced in a study of T cell responses to AZD1222 COVID-19 vaccine. For the study at large: Both about-4-week and about-12-week second-dose recipients were combined.

From germline, CDR1 is LGHNA and CDR2 YSLEER. The V gene lost 2 bases and the J gene lost 5 bases, with 13 bases spanning the gap. The CDR3 is 14 amino acids. General study results and limits: Along spike, vaccine-associated CD4 TCRs were found throughout, with dominance at 160-218 and 743-854.

The protocol was immunoSEQ multiplex PCR, while the TCRdb copy is restricted to in-frame clones and leaves out a portion. Of approximately 64,000 clones listed, roughly 84% are singletons. As for this clone: What it binds is not known.

V and J are TRBV4-3 and TRBJ2-7, with D possibly being TRBD2 (5 bases). Sequences were derived from peripheral blood, sampled on day 0 of AZD1222 vaccination. The sequence came from an adult in good health. CDR3 protein: CASSQPGERHEQYF. The CDR3, as DNA: TGCGCCAGCAGCCAACCCGGGGAACGGCACGAGCAGTACTTC.